This T cell receptor (beta chain) was sequenced during a study of cytomegalovirus exposure and HLA in healthy donors. The PCR ran on 60 Vbeta and 13 Jbeta primers. Data came from immunoSEQ multiplex PCR; TCRdb stores just in-frame clones and leaves some out. The table shows 80,000 to 100,000 clones, with about four fifths occurring only once. This clone was recorded a few times. V was shortened by 2 bases and J by 7 bases, with 6 bases between the two germline ends. Per germline, CDR1 DFQATT and CDR2 SNEGSKA (reference sequence). The length of the CDR3 is 11 residues. This receptor was taken from a man aged 25-40 years in good health and CMV-seronegative. The genes are TRBV20-1 and TRBJ1-3; D ambiguous. Sequencing used PBMCs. CDR3 sequence reads: CSARLGNTIYF. The CDR3 DNA reads TGCAGTGCTAGACTAGGTAACACCATATATTTT.